This T cell receptor beta chain was sequenced during a study of Graves' ophthalmopathy and Graves' hyperthyroidism (dated by TCRdb to 2016 to 2019). About the full investigation: Peripheral blood samples were taken at the time of initial diagnosis, before any treatment was given. In total, some 140 blood samples were TCR-sequenced: 40 to 45 ophthalmopathy, approximately 75 hyperthyroidism and about 17 hyperthyroidism-to-ophthalmopathy patients. The approximately 98 discovery patients were randomly divided into training and test sets at a 7:3 ratio. To explore V-J signatures that distinguish ophthalmopathy from hyperthyroidism, a discovery set of around 100 patients was enrolled, made up of 40 to 45 with ophthalmopathy and 57 with stable hyperthyroidism. The study used TCR beta repertoire signatures to distinguish Graves' ophthalmopathy from Graves' hyperthyroidism and to predict progression to ophthalmopathy. For independent validation, a separate cohort was made up of roughly 19 hyperthyroidism patients plus 17 patients who later progressed from hyperthyroidism to ophthalmopathy. T-cell repertoires of thyroid tissue and blood were compared in more than 5 hyperthyroidism patients. After sampling, hyperthyroidism patients received methimazole starting at 30 mg daily, and ophthalmopathy patients received high-dose intravenous methylprednisolone.

The research as a whole found: In cross-validation, the 13-signature model distinguished ophthalmopathy from stable hyperthyroidism with 85% to 90% sensitivity and about 84% specificity, and in the test set the corresponding values were around 78% and 73%. No statistical method was used to set the sample size in advance, and the investigators knew which group each participant was assigned to. Most expanded thyroid clonotypes with frequency above 0.001 were also detected in blood, suggesting blood repertoires may reflect the thyroid immune response. In validation, the model predicted ophthalmopathy progression with less than 71% sensitivity and around 72% specificity; more than ten predicted patients were CT-confirmed with GO in a median of approximately six months.

This clonotype has ten or more counts. Its antigen target is currently unknown. Base qualities are not at hand, and no much larger clone is one base apart. Patients with ophthalmopathy had moderately to severely active disease, with a Clinical Activity Score of 3 or more, a NOSPECS grade of 4 or more, and a disease duration of less than 3 months. Anyone with other autoimmune diseases, uncontrolled infections, pregnancy or lactation was excluded from the study. Diagnosis relied on clinical symptoms, serum thyroxine, TRAb, thyroid ultrasound and orbital computed tomography. Using Ficoll-Paque density gradient centrifugation, PBMCs were isolated from about 9.2 ml of fresh peripheral blood. Trizol reagent was used to extract the total RNA, and its quality was then checked on an Agilent 2100 Bioanalyzer. For repertoire sequencing, TCR beta CDR3 regions were amplified from RNA transcripts. The first round was an RT-PCR using HTBI primers with the Qiagen OneStep RT-PCR kit, and this first round was followed by a second-round multiplex PCR, then size selection and purification. Sequencing of the libraries was carried out on an Illumina HiSeq2000 in paired-end mode with 100 bp reads. The source study handled its data this way. SOAPnuke was used for read processing, and reads with adapters, uncalled bases, a mean Phred below 15, or no exact constant-primer or identifier match were discarded. High-quality paired reads were merged with COPE v1.2.5. Each unique nucleotide sequence was treated as a clonotype, and MiTCR v1.1 was used to align the clonotypes to the IMGT TRB V, D and J references. The analysis was limited to V-J combinations with a frequency above 0.0001, which together covered roughly 99% of repertoires. A TCR clonal expansion and chaos score per V-J combination was defined as the ratio of F50 clonal expansion to chaos observed in the TCRdist matrix. Welch's t-statistics and random forest were used to reduce features to about a dozen V-J combinations, which were fed into a naive Bayes classifier. The similarity between thyroid and blood repertoires was quantified using the Morisita-Horn index. The public reads were quality trimmed at Q25 with fastp and then assembled into clones with MiXCR by TCRdb, keeping productive beta chains. Every distinct CDR3 protein forms one entry, paired with its most common genes and DNA. The V and J calls reflect TCRdb's pipeline rather than the authors' work. This sample has 200,000 to 250,000 distinct CDR3 sequences in its table, and about 22% of those were observed once. Roughly 44% of the sample is held by the ten biggest clonotypes.

CDR1 and CDR2 are read off the germline V gene as MDHEN and SYDVKM. The junction shows trimming of 6 bases on V and 3 bases on J, plus 17 bases between the germline ends. The CDR3 numbers 15 residues from cysteine through phenylalanine. Of the read, only the CDR3 DNA is kept; its 45 bases are in frame from base 1. The chain employs TRBV28 and TRBJ1-2, with a weak D call of TRBD1 (6 bases match). Sequenced sample: peripheral blood. This TCR was sampled from a woman aged 45-65 years with Graves' ophthalmopathy. Donor details come from another sample of the same person, matched by shared clones. This receptor has the CDR3 CASRMTGPIYYGYTF. The DNA sequence is as follows: TGTGCCAGCAGAATGACAGGACCCATATACTATGGCTACACCTTC.